This T cell receptor beta chain was retrieved from a study of T cell responses to AZD1222 COVID-19 vaccine. Study-level findings and limits: The breadth and depth of Spike-specific TCRs increased once two AZD1222 doses had been given.

For this clone: Its target is not known.

Profiled with immunoSEQ multiplex PCR; TCRdb holds only in-frame clones, not every one. Counted here are approximately 100,000 clones, roughly 87% occurring once; the ten biggest clones make up approximately 15%. Germline values: CDR1 SGHTA, CDR2 FQGTGA. After removal of 5 bases from V and 9 bases from J, the junction contained 8 bases not matched to a gene. The CDR3 runs 14 residues. This sequence joins TRBV7-3 and TRBJ2-1; 9 positions match TRBD2. The sequencing here drew on peripheral blood, taken on day 0 of AZD1222 vaccination. The origin of this receptor is an adult in good health. For the CDR3, the DNA is TGTGCCAGCAGCCCGGGACTAGCTCGGGCTGAGCAGTTCTTC. It specifies CASSPGLARAEQFF.